Sequencing of this T cell receptor beta chain was carried out in a study of T-cell memory formation after mild COVID-19. The overall study: There were largely donor-specific TCR clusters.

A word on this clonotype: Its matching antigen is unknown.

CDR1 is LNHNV and CDR2 is YYDKDF in the germline V gene (reference sequence). The CDR3 extends over 17 amino acids. V lost 0 bases to trimming and J lost 1 base; unmatched junction nucleotides: 5. Findings of the study overall: There was a balanced CD4/CD8 profile in clones contracting day 15 to 85, and later expanders leaned CD4+.

TCRdb redid the calling of the 5' RACE reads with MiXCR, one entry per CDR3 protein. The table includes about 470,000 distinct CDR3 sequences, 15% to 20% detected once. Material: PBMCs or a T cell subset sorted from them (not recorded which). The rearrangement links TRBV15 to TRBJ1-1; 10 bases map to TRBD1. This receptor was identified in an adult woman who had mild COVID-19 (a few samples of this study predate the infection). Cell type and time point are not known. CDR3 in amino acids: CATSRDSRQGANTEAFF. CDR3 sequence (DNA): TGTGCCACCAGCAGAGATTCCCGACAGGGGGCGAACACTGAAGCTTTCTTT.